The rows below give T cell receptor beta chains drawn from one sample of a study of T cells in Graves' hyperthyroidism and ophthalmopathy. From the multiplex PCR reads, TCRdb called clonotypes with MiXCR, one entry per CDR3 protein. The sample lists fewer than 650,000 distinct CDR3 sequences, approximately 14% seen once, with around 13% in the top ten. Sequenced material: blood. The receptors shown here come from a woman aged 40 to 50 with Graves' hyperthyroidism. The CDR3 runs from the conserved cysteine through the conserved F or W. The D gene is left open where the match is weak. Not every row has a clone size; where given, it reads once, few, many or a size class.

clone_size j_call v_call d_call cdr3_aa cdr3_nt
many TRBJ1-2 TRBV20-1 . CSARDPLGTSLYGYTF TGCAGTGCTAGAGATCCCTTAGGCACTTCTCTATATGGCTACACCTTC
few TRBJ1-2 TRBV24-1 . CATSDLRKDYGYTF TGTGCCACCAGTGATTTGCGGAAGGACTATGGCTACACCTTC
many TRBJ2-2 TRBV6-2/TRBV6-3 TRBD2 CASSYRWGLGGTGELFF TGTGCCAGCAGTTACCGGTGGGGACTAGGGGGCACCGGGGAGCTGTTTTTT
. TRBJ1-5 TRBV19 . CASRRDTLGPQHF TGTGCCAGTAGGCGGGACACCCTCGGGCCCCAGCATTTT
few TRBJ2-1 TRBV28 TRBD1 CASSQRQGPYNEQFF TGTGCCAGCAGTCAAAGACAGGGGCCCTACAATGAGCAGTTCTTC
once TRBJ2-2 TRBV7-2 TRBD2 CASSWGTSGFTGELFF TGTGCCAGCAGCTGGGGGACTAGCGGATTCACCGGGGAGCTGTTTTTT
few TRBJ1-2 TRBV28 . CASITNWGIGYTF TGTGCCAGCATAACCAATTGGGGGATAGGCTACACCTTC
few TRBJ2-2 TRBV29-1 TRBD2 CSAVGLADTGELFF TGCAGCGCCGTGGGACTAGCGGATACCGGGGAGCTGTTTTTT
many TRBJ2-2 TRBV20-1 . CSATPQNTGELFF TGCAGTGCTACCCCACAGAACACCGGGGAGCTGTTTTTT
few TRBJ2-1 TRBV18 TRBD2 CASSPRGVAGGLDEQFF TGTGCCAGCTCACCCAGAGGGGTAGCGGGAGGTCTTGATGAGCAGTTCTTC
. TRBJ2-2 TRBV10-2 . CASSEGIGNTGELFF TGCGCCAGCAGTGAGGGGATAGGGAACACCGGGGAGCTGTTTTTT
many TRBJ2-3 TRBV20-1 . CSARDGGNTDTQYF TGCAGTGCTAGAGATGGGGGGAACACAGATACGCAGTATTTT
many TRBJ2-3 TRBV6-1 TRBD1 CASSVQGVNGDTQYF TGTGCCAGCAGCGTACAGGGGGTTAACGGAGATACGCAGTATTTT
. TRBJ2-1 TRBV25-1 . CASSKVRRQGYNEQFF TGTGCCAGCAGTAAAGTTCGTCGGCAGGGCTACAATGAGCAGTTCTTC
. TRBJ2-5 TRBV29-1 TRBD2 CSVATGTSGEQETQYF TGCAGCGTTGCTACCGGGACTAGCGGGGAACAAGAGACCCAGTACTTC
many TRBJ1-2 TRBV29-1 TRBD1 CSVEDWGQGAYGYTF TGCAGCGTTGAAGATTGGGGACAGGGGGCGTATGGCTACACCTTC
many TRBJ2-5 TRBV7-3 TRBD2 CASSLGLLVGETQYF TGTGCCAGCAGCTTGGGACTATTGGTTGGGGAGACCCAGTACTTC
many TRBJ2-5 TRBV20-1 TRBD2 CSAKLAGGQETQYF TGCAGTGCCAAACTAGCGGGAGGCCAAGAGACCCAGTACTTC
many TRBJ1-2 TRBV3-1 . CASSQDGAAGYGYTF TGTGCCAGCAGCCAAGACGGGGCCGCGGGCTATGGCTACACCTTC
many TRBJ2-7 TRBV27 . CASGFDEQYF TGTGCCAGCGGGTTCGACGAGCAGTACTTC
. TRBJ1-5 TRBV24-1 . CATGAGDQPQHF TGTGCCACCGGGGCCGGCGACCAGCCCCAGCATTTT
few TRBJ2-5 TRBV7-7 . CASSLGTGKDQYF TGTGCTAGCAGCTTAGGGACGGGCAAAGACCAGTACTTC
many TRBJ2-7 TRBV9 . CASSVGQQPYEQYF TGTGCCAGCAGCGTAGGGCAGCAGCCCTACGAGCAGTACTTC
many TRBJ2-1 TRBV18 . CASSPVGGPYNEQFF TGTGCCAGCTCACCAGTGGGAGGCCCCTACAATGAGCAGTTCTTC
few TRBJ2-5 TRBV5-4 TRBD2 CASSFRLAGEETQYF TGTGCCAGCAGCTTCAGACTAGCGGGGGAAGAGACCCAGTACTTC
many TRBJ2-1 TRBV6-1 TRBD1 CASPRSGTGGNEQFF TGTGCCAGCCCCCGATCCGGCACAGGGGGCAATGAGCAGTTCTTC
many TRBJ2-1 TRBV28 TRBD1 CASSQEQGSSYNEQFF TGTGCCAGCAGTCAAGAACAGGGGAGCTCCTACAATGAGCAGTTCTTC
many TRBJ1-3 TRBV5-1 . CASSFGQKRNTIYF TGCGCCAGCAGCTTCGGACAGAAAAGGAACACCATATATTTT
many TRBJ2-1 TRBV5-1 TRBD2 CASSPRPTGAGGRNEQFF TGCGCCAGCAGCCCCCGACCTACAGGAGCGGGAGGGCGGAATGAGCAGTTCTTC
. TRBJ2-5 TRBV10-2 TRBD1 CASSSEGTVQETQYF TGCGCCAGCAGCTCCGAAGGGACAGTCCAAGAGACCCAGTACTTC
many TRBJ2-1 TRBV18 TRBD2 CASSPPGLAGASYNEQFF TGTGCCAGCTCACCACCGGGGCTAGCGGGCGCATCCTACAATGAGCAGTTCTTC
many TRBJ2-5 TRBV5-1 TRBD2 CASSFGGSSANTETQYF TGCGCCAGCAGCTTCGGGGGGTCTAGCGCGAACACAGAGACCCAGTACTTC
many TRBJ1-5 TRBV28 TRBD1 CASSFPRTGRQPQHF TGTGCCAGCAGTTTCCCCCGGACAGGGCGACAGCCCCAGCATTTT
. TRBJ2-7 TRBV3-1 TRBD2 CASSQAPGGSYEQYF TGTGCCAGCAGCCAAGCTCCGGGAGGGTCCTACGAGCAGTACTTC
. TRBJ1-2 TRBV29-1 . CSVEEQGQGDYGYTF TGCAGCGTTGAAGAGCAGGGCCAGGGCGACTATGGCTACACCTTC
. TRBJ1-4 TRBV6-1 . CASRSFGSGGEKLFF TGTGCCAGCCGGAGTTTTGGGAGTGGCGGAGAAAAACTGTTTTTT
many TRBJ1-2 TRBV28 TRBD1 CASSPDDRVGYGYTF TGTGCCAGCAGTCCCGATGACAGGGTGGGCTATGGCTACACCTTC
many TRBJ2-2 TRBV6-1 TRBD1 CASSPTGGTNTGELFF TGTGCCAGCAGTCCGACAGGGGGAACGAACACCGGGGAGCTGTTTTTT
few TRBJ2-1 TRBV20-1 . CSAASSVTYDEQFF TGCAGTGCTGCTTCTAGCGTCACCTACGATGAGCAGTTCTTC
. TRBJ2-5 TRBV28 . CASSLEEGLQETQYF TGTGCCAGCAGTTTAGAGGAGGGGCTTCAAGAGACCCAGTACTTC
many TRBJ1-1 TRBV18 TRBD1 CASSPPQGQGKTEAFF TGTGCCAGCTCACCACCGCAAGGACAGGGGAAGACTGAAGCTTTCTTT
many TRBJ2-7 TRBV7-6 . CASSPRGGDEQYF TGTGCCAGCAGCCCACGAGGGGGGGACGAGCAGTACTTC
. TRBJ1-2 TRBV5-4 . CASSLAGGWDGYTF TGTGCCAGCAGCTTGGCCGGAGGGTGGGATGGCTACACCTTC
many TRBJ2-3 TRBV3-1 TRBD2 CASSQRRLAGATDTQYF TGTGCCAGCAGCCAACGGCGACTAGCGGGGGCCACAGATACGCAGTATTTT
many TRBJ2-2 TRBV7-3 TRBD2 CASSPGTSGRATGELFF TGTGCCAGCAGCCCTGGGACTAGCGGGAGGGCCACCGGGGAGCTGTTTTTT
. TRBJ1-2 TRBV6-1 . CASIGSSVLGGYTF TGTGCCAGCATCGGCAGCTCTGTGCTTGGGGGCTACACCTTC
many TRBJ2-7 TRBV6-5 TRBD1 CASSYSSQGAYEQYF TGTGCCAGCAGTTACTCGAGTCAGGGGGCCTACGAGCAGTACTTC
many TRBJ1-5 TRBV20-1 . CSARDGVSNQPQHF TGCAGTGCTAGAGATGGGGTTAGCAATCAGCCCCAGCATTTT
. TRBJ2-1 TRBV4-1 TRBD2 CASSQVALAGGWEQFF TGCGCCAGCAGCCAAGTGGCGCTAGCGGGAGGGTGGGAGCAGTTCTTC
many TRBJ2-1 TRBV5-4 TRBD2 CASSPEGGLLNEQFF TGTGCCAGCAGCCCGGAGGGAGGGCTTCTCAATGAGCAGTTCTTC
. TRBJ2-3 TRBV24-1 . CATSSLQNTDTQYF TGTGCCACCAGTTCGTTACAGAACACAGATACGCAGTATTTT
few TRBJ1-3 TRBV20-1 . CSARVGTGNTIYF TGCAGTGCTAGAGTGGGAACCGGAAACACCATATATTTT